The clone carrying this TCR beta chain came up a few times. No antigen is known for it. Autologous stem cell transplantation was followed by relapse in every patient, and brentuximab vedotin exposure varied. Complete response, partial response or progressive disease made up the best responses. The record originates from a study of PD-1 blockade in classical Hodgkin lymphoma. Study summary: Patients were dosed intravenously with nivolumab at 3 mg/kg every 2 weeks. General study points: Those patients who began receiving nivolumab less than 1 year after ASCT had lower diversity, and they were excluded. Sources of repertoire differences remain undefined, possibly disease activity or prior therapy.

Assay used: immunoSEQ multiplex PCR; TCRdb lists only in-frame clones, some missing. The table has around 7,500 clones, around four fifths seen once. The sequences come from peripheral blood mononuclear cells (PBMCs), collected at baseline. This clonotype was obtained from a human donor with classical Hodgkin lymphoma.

This chain's CDR3 is CASSSVPVETQYF. CDR3 bases: TGTGCCAGCAGCTCCGTCCCGGTAGAGACCCAGTACTTC. The chain recombines TRBV5-4 with TRBJ2-5; D call uncertain. CDR1 SGHNT and CDR2 YYREEE come from the germline V gene (reference sequence). V dropped 3 bases and J dropped 4 bases, with 10 bases sitting between them. The CDR3 runs 13 residues.